Below are 4 T cell receptor beta chains sequenced from a single sample in a study of blood T cell repertoires in COVID-19. The method was immunoSEQ multiplex PCR; TCRdb's version includes in-frame clones alone and lacks a portion of them. Of 450,000 to 500,000 clones in the sample, 80% to 90% were seen once. Sequencing used peripheral blood. These receptors all come from a human donor in a cohort sampled during active COVID-19.

J is TRBJ2-7 and V is TRBV14, with D perhaps TRBD2 (6 bases). V lost 3 bases and J lost 2, with 17 bases in between. Germline CDR1 reads SGHDN; CDR2 reads FVKESK. The CDR3 has 16 amino acids. Here the CDR3 reads CASSQVSGLGTYEQYF. CDR3 nucleotides: TGTGCCAGCAGCCAGGTTAGCGGTTTGGGGACCTACGAGCAGTACTTC.

The V call is TRBV5-6, the J call TRBJ2-2; the D gene is possibly TRBD2 (6 bases). Trimming took 4 bases from V and 5 from J, leaving 21 bases between them. CDR3 length: 17 amino acids. Germline CDR1 and CDR2: SGHDT and YYEEEE. The CDR3 protein is CASSTSGLPQRTGELFF. The CDR3 DNA is TGTGCCAGCAGCACCTCGGGACTTCCGCAAAGAACCGGGGAGCTGTTTTTT. Looking up the rest from reference TRBV5-6 and TRBJ2-2 gives the full variable domain: DAGVTQSPTHLIKTRGQQVTLRCSPKSGHDTVSWYQQALGQGPQFIFQYYEEEERQRGNFPDRFSGHQFPNYSSELNVNALLLGDSALYLCASSTSGLPQRTGELFFGEGSRLTVL.

The chain has TRBV4-2 and TRBJ2-1; TRBD2 matches 11 bases. Germline CDR1 is LGHNA and CDR2 is YNFKEQ. The CDR3 spans 17 residues. Trimming cost V 6 bases and J 7 bases; bases outside gene matches: 14. The DNA for the CDR3 is TGTGCCAGCAGACCAACTAGCGGGAGATCGACCGATAATGAGCAGTTCTTC. Protein sequence: CASRPTSGRSTDNEQFF.

V is TRBV5-1 and J is TRBJ1-5, with 8 bases fitting TRBD1. V lost 4 bases, J lost 4 bases, and 7 bases stayed unmatched. Germline CDR1 and CDR2: SGHRS and YFSETQ. The CDR3 has 15 residues. This chain's CDR3 is CASSPRTGPNQPQHF. The CDR3 DNA reads TGCGCCAGCAGCCCTCGGACAGGGCCTAATCAGCCCCAGCATTTT.